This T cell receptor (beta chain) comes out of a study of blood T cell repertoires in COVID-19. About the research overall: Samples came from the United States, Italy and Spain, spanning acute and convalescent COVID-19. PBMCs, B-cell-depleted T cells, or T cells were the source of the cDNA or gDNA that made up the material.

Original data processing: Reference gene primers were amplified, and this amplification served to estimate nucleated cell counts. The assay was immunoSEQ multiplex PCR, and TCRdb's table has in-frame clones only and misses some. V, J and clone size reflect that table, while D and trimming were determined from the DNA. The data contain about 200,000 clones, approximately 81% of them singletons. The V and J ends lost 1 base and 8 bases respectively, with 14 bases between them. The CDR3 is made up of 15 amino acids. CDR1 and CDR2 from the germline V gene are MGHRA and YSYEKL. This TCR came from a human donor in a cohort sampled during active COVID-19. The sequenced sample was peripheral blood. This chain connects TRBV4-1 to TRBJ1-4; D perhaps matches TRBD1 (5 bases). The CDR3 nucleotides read TGCGCCAGCAGCCAAGGTTCAGGGTCTAGAGAAAAACTGTTTTTT. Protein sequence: CASSQGSGSREKLFF.